The clone carrying this T cell receptor beta chain has only one observation. Its target is unknown. Genomic DNA, serving as template, underwent TCR beta VDJ and CDR3 profiling. TCRdb redid the calling of the reads with MiXCR, one entry per CDR3 protein. The profile shows about 210,000 distinct CDR3 sequences, roughly 55% of them singletons. The entry originates in a study of CD8+CD57+ T cells in acquired aplastic anemia. At the level of the study: Sorted CD4+ plus CD8+ cells gave DNA averaging roughly 3.2 ug. Healthy-donor CD4+ cells averaged about 9.8 million reads.

V shed 0 bases and J shed 8 bases, with 6 bases lying between them. CDR3 length: 12 residues. Germline assignment: CDR1 KGHDR and CDR2 SFDVKD. Notes on the study in general: It was found that under 30 CD8+ CDR3 sequences were shared between patients and controls.

The rearrangement links TRBV24-1 to TRBJ1-2; D is perhaps TRBD1 (5 bases). The TCR comes from a human donor in good health. Material: sorted CD4+, CD8+, or CD8+CD57+ T cells (not recorded which) from PBMCs. The CDR3 DNA is TGTGCCACCAGTGATTTGTGGGGCGGCTACACCTTC. The encoded protein is CATSDLWGGYTF.